Listed here are 12 T cell receptor beta chains from one sample, sequenced in a study of T cell responses to AZD1222 COVID-19 vaccine. Sequencing used immunoSEQ multiplex PCR; TCRdb keeps in-frame clones, though not all of them. The sample has more than 100,000 clones; roughly 90% are singletons. The sequencing here drew on peripheral blood, taken on day 0 of AZD1222 vaccination. These receptors originate from an adult in good health.

This rearrangement joins TRBV5-4 to TRBJ1-5, with 8 bases fitting TRBD1. CDR1 SGHNT and CDR2 YYREEE come from the germline V gene (reference sequence). The CDR3 has 14 residues. Trimming at V came to 4 bases and at J to 5 bases, leaving 5 bases not matched to a gene. CDR3 protein: CASSADRADQPQHF. CDR3 bases: TGTGCCAGCAGCGCGGACAGGGCGGATCAGCCCCAGCATTTT.

With respect to this clone: Other nucleotide sequences in the sample specify the same CDR3. This chain connects TRBV4-1 to TRBJ1-2, with D hard to call. The germline V and J ends were trimmed by 0 bases and 2 bases, with 10 bases remaining between them. Germline CDR1 is MGHRA and CDR2 is YSYEKL. The CDR3 is made up of 15 amino acids. Here the CDR3 reads CASSQDRTENYGYTF. The DNA of the CDR3 is TGCGCCAGCAGCCAAGATCGGACTGAGAACTATGGCTACACCTTC.

The chain's CDR3 is CSVGGMNTEAFF. CDR3 DNA: TGCAGCGTTGGGGGCATGAACACTGAAGCTTTCTTT. The chain recombines TRBV29-1 with TRBJ1-1, with TRBD1 as a possible D gene (5 bases). Germline lookup yields CDR1 SQVTM and CDR2 ANQGSEA. V lost 4 bases, J lost 0 bases, and 6 bases lay in between. This CDR3 has 12 amino acids.

The chain uses TRBV30 and TRBJ2-6, with 9 bases aligning to TRBD1. CDR1 and CDR2 (germline): GTSNPN, SVGIG (reference sequence). CDR3 length: 17 residues. Trimming took 3 bases from V and 2 from J; bases not matched to a gene: 8. CDR3 sequence: CAWRRGTGQPGANVLTF. For the CDR3, the DNA is TGTGCCTGGAGGAGGGGGACAGGGCAACCTGGGGCCAACGTCCTGACTTTC.

J is TRBJ1-2 and V is TRBV3-1 (or the pseudogene TRBV3-2), with D maybe TRBD1 (6 bases). The CDR3 loop spans 15 amino acids. Looked up from germline, CDR1 is LGHDT and CDR2 is YNNKEL (reference sequence). V lost 1 base to trimming and J lost 5 bases, with 14 bases between them. CDR3: CASSQGDNPGYGYTF. CDR3 DNA: TGTGCCAGCAGCCAAGGGGACAACCCCGGGTATGGCTACACCTTC.

This chain uses TRBV30 with TRBJ1-3; no reliable D call. Trimming took 0 bases from V and 0 from J, leaving 12 bases between them. CDR3 size: 16 residues. The germline V gene has CDR1 GTSNPN and CDR2 SVGIG (reference sequence). In DNA form, the CDR3 reads TGTGCCTGGAGTGTGGGGATCGTAAGCTCTGGAAACACCATATATTTT. It is translated as CAWSVGIVSSGNTIYF.

The J gene is TRBJ2-2, the V gene TRBV7-2, with 7 bases matching TRBD1. Germline V gene sequence: CDR1 SGHTA, CDR2 FQGNSA. J lost 0 bases, V lost 9 bases, and 4 bases had no gene match. There are 14 residues in the CDR3. CDR3 sequence reads: CASAGTANTGELFF. The CDR3 nucleotides read TGTGCCAGTGCCGGGACAGCGAACACCGGGGAGCTGTTTTTT.

J is TRBJ1-1 and V is TRBV19; the match to TRBD1 covers 10 bases. V was clipped by 5 bases and J by 5 bases; unmatched bases: 8. The CDR3 contains 15 residues. Per germline, CDR1 LNHDA and CDR2 SQIVND (reference sequence). CDR3 in amino acids: CASSPRQGAETEAFF. The DNA of the CDR3 is TGTGCCAGTAGTCCCCGACAGGGGGCGGAAACTGAAGCTTTCTTT.

The rearrangement joins TRBV30 to TRBJ1-1; D may be TRBD1 (5 bases). The CDR3 covers 15 residues. The V gene's germline CDR1 is GTSNPN and CDR2 SVGIG (reference sequence). The V end was cut by 0 bases, the J end by 2 bases, with 13 bases between. CDR3 residues: CAWSVLGRPNTEAFF. The CDR3 nucleotides are TGTGCCTGGAGTGTACTGGGGCGTCCTAACACTGAAGCTTTCTTT.

This chain links TRBV7-9 with TRBJ1-2; the match to TRBD1 covers 7 bases. Germline V gives CDR1 SEHNR, CDR2 FQNEAQ (reference sequence). The CDR3 contains 12 residues. The trim removed 5 bases at V and 6 bases at J, leaving 3 bases unmatched. CDR3 sequence reads: CASSRQGDGYTF. The CDR3 region has the DNA TGTGCCAGCAGCCGACAGGGAGATGGCTACACCTTC. Full variable domain (missing parts from reference TRBV7-9 and TRBJ1-2): DTGVSQNPRHKITKRGQNVTFRCDPISEHNRLYWYRQTLGQGPEFLTYFQNEAQLEKSRLLSDRFSAERPKGSFSTLEIQRTEQGDSAMYLCASSRQGDGYTFGSGTRLTVV.

This clone was counted once. The V call is TRBV2, the J call TRBJ1-2; D unclear. V lost 2 bases to trimming and J lost 4 bases, with 5 bases between them. CDR1 and CDR2 (germline): SNHLY, FYNNEI. The CDR3 is 12 residues long. The CDR3: CASSEQGYGYTF. The CDR3 DNA reads TGTGCCAGCAGTGAACAAGGCTATGGCTACACCTTC.

The chain is built from TRBV5-4 and TRBJ1-4; 8 nucleotides align to TRBD1. The CDR3 length is 17 residues. V was clipped by 4 bases and J by 5 bases; unmatched bases: 13. Germline V gene data show CDR1 as SGHNT and CDR2 as YYREEE (reference sequence). The CDR3 nucleotides are TGTGCCAGCAGCCGACAGGGGACAATTCCAAAAAATGAAAAACTGTTTTTT. This gives the protein CASSRQGTIPKNEKLFF. The complete variable domain, with remaining parts taken from reference TRBV5-4 and TRBJ1-4, reads ETGVTQSPTHLIKTRGQQVTLRCSSQSGHNTVSWYQQALGQGPQFIFQYYREEENGRGNFPPRFSGLQFPNYSSELNVNALELDDSALYLCASSRQGTIPKNEKLFFGSGTQLSVL.